These 22 T cell receptor beta chains were all obtained from the same sample, sequenced in a study of blood T cell repertoires in COVID-19. The repertoire was sequenced with immunoSEQ multiplex PCR; TCRdb's copy has only in-frame clones and lacks some. The table shows fewer than 180,000 clones, with 84% occurring only once. What was sequenced was peripheral blood. Receptors were obtained from a man between 65 and 79 years old with acute or convalescent COVID-19.

The chain has TRBV9 and TRBJ1-6; tentatively, D is TRBD1 (6 bases). This CDR3 contains 13 residues. Germline V gene sequence: CDR1 SGDLS, CDR2 YYNGEE. The V and J ends lost 7 bases and 8 bases respectively, with 13 bases between them. This CDR3 reads CASGGRQDSPLHF. CDR3 coding DNA: TGTGCCAGCGGCGGAAGACAGGATTCACCCCTCCACTTT.

This chain links TRBV6-5 with TRBJ1-2; D uncertain. V was clipped by 6 bases and J by 4 bases, with 21 bases between them. The length of the CDR3 is 16 residues. Germline CDR1 is MNHEY and CDR2 is SVGAGI. CDR3 region: CASSYTRSDTVYGYTF. The CDR3 coding sequence is TGTGCCAGCAGCTACACGCGGTCCGATACGGTCTATGGCTACACCTTC.

This clone appeared once. The chain recombines TRBV7-4 with TRBJ2-3, with TRBD2 matching over 16 bases. V lost 5 bases and J lost 1; bases outside the gene matches: 9. Germline CDR1 is SGHVT and CDR2 is SQSDAQ. This CDR3 is built from 19 residues. The CDR3 sequence is CASSLGGLAGGPGTDTQYF. The CDR3 DNA follows: TGTGCCAGCAGCCTAGGGGGACTAGCGGGAGGGCCGGGCACAGATACGCAGTATTTT. The variable domain in full, completed from reference TRBV7-4 and TRBJ2-3, reads GAGVSQSPRYKVAKRGRDVALRCDSISGHVTLYWYRQTLGQGSEVLTYSQSDAQRDKSGRPSGRFSAERPERSVSTLKIQRTEQGDSAVYLCASSLGGLAGGPGTDTQYFGPGTRLTVL.

This chain uses TRBV13 with TRBJ2-2; 7 bases fit TRBD1. With 5 bases clipped from V and 4 bases from J, the junction kept 7 bases outside the gene matches. CDR1 is PRHDT, CDR2 FYEKMQ, per germline (reference sequence). The CDR3 is 15 amino acids. The CDR3 nucleotides are TGTGCCAGCAGCCTGATGACAGGGCGCACCGGGGAGCTGTTTTTT. As protein: CASSLMTGRTGELFF.

The gene calls are TRBV28 and TRBJ1-1, with D tentatively TRBD1 (6 bases). V was pared by 4 bases and J by 1 base, with 13 bases between. The CDR3 loop spans 15 amino acids. The germline CDR1 and CDR2 sequences are MDHEN and SYDVKM. CDR3 DNA: TGTGCCAGCAGTTCGGCCGCCAGGGGGAACACTGAAGCTTTCTTT. Its protein product is CASSSAARGNTEAFF.

The gene calls are TRBV5-1 and TRBJ1-1, with 8 bases fitting TRBD1. Germline CDR1 reads SGHRS; CDR2 reads YFSETQ. With V trimmed by 4 bases and J by 5 bases, 13 bases remained unmatched. This CDR3 is 16 amino acids long. CDR3 bases: TGCGCCAGCAGCAGGAGCTTAGGACAGGGTGGGACTGAAGCTTTCTTT. The encoded protein is CASSRSLGQGGTEAFF.

The chain is built from TRBV15 and TRBJ1-1; 7 bases line up with TRBD1. Looked up from germline, CDR1 is LNHNV and CDR2 is YYDKDF (reference sequence). Trimming at V came to 2 bases and at J to 3 bases, leaving 0 bases not matched to a gene. The CDR3 is 13 residues long. This chain's CDR3 is CATSRTGDTEAFF. CDR3 DNA sequence: TGTGCCACCAGCAGAACAGGGGACACTGAAGCTTTCTTT.

This clone was counted once. The rearrangement uses TRBV28 and TRBJ2-2; the D gene is possibly TRBD1 (6 bases). The germline gives CDR1 MDHEN, CDR2 SYDVKM. CDR3 length: 17 residues. Trimming removed 5 bases from V and 3 bases from J, with 19 bases in between. CDR3 sequence: CASSRYGTYDHTGELFF. For the CDR3, the DNA is TGTGCCAGCAGTCGCTATGGGACATACGACCACACCGGGGAGCTGTTTTTT.

CDR3 DNA: TGTGCCAGCAGTTTGCCGCAGGGACTTAGCAATCAGCCCCAGCATTTT. It specifies CASSLPQGLSNQPQHF. The rearrangement links TRBV28 to TRBJ1-5; possible D gene TRBD1, 5 bases. There are 16 residues in the CDR3. V lost 3 bases and J 0 bases, leaving 12 bases between the germline ends. From germline, CDR1 is MDHEN and CDR2 SYDVKM.

The rearrangement uses TRBV7-6 and TRBJ2-3, with 9 positions matching TRBD2. Unmatched junction bases numbered 4, after V lost 5 bases and J lost 10 bases. Germline-derived CDR1 and CDR2 are SGHVS and FNYEAQ. CDR3 size: 12 residues. The CDR3 reads CASSRAGGAQYF. The DNA of the CDR3 is TGTGCCAGCAGCCGGGCGGGAGGGGCGCAGTATTTT.

This clone was recorded only once. The chain employs TRBV5-8 and TRBJ1-2; TRBD1 might be the D (5 bases). This CDR3 has 18 residues. CDR1 SGHTS and CDR2 YDEGEE come from the germline V gene. V was pared by 3 bases and J by 0 bases, with 21 bases between. The CDR3 DNA reads as TGTGCCAGCAGCTCACCCTTTATGAGACAGTCCACTAACTATGGCTACACCTTC. This sequence encodes CASSSPFMRQSTNYGYTF.

The chain recombines TRBV6-5 with TRBJ2-1, with 11 bases fitting TRBD2. The germline CDR1 and CDR2 sequences are MNHEY and SVGAGI. The J segment lost 6 bases and the V segment lost 10 bases, leaving 8 bases of the junction unmatched. The CDR3 loop spans 14 amino acids. The CDR3 nucleotides read TGTGCCACTCGTAGCGGGGGGGCCCGCAATGAGCAGTTCTTC. Its protein product is CATRSGGARNEQFF.

CDR3 in amino acids: CASSPHSLSSYEQYF. The CDR3 DNA follows: TGTGCCAGCAGCCCACACAGTTTGAGCTCCTACGAGCAGTACTTC. The rearrangement uses TRBV3-1 (or the pseudogene TRBV3-2) and TRBJ2-7, with D uncertain. V shed 4 bases and J shed 0 bases, with 13 bases lying between them. The CDR3 runs 15 residues. Germline-derived CDR1 and CDR2 are LGHDT and YNNKEL (reference sequence).

The V gene is TRBV28, the J gene TRBJ1-2, with a possible D match to TRBD1 (5 bases). Germline assignment: CDR1 MDHEN and CDR2 SYDVKM. Deletions cut 4 bases from V and 0 bases from J, with 12 bases between. The CDR3 covers 15 residues. In nucleotides, the CDR3 is TGTGCCAGCAGTTCCGGGACTATAGCTAACTATGGCTACACCTTC. It yields the protein CASSSGTIANYGYTF.

The V and J genes are TRBV19 and TRBJ2-3; tentatively, D is TRBD2 (5 bases). Per the germline V gene, CDR1 is LNHDA and CDR2 is SQIVND (reference sequence). The CDR3 is 17 amino acids. Trimming took 4 bases from V and 0 from J, leaving 17 bases between them. The CDR3 protein is CASSRSGRRSSTDTQYF. Written as DNA, the CDR3 is TGTGCCAGTAGTAGATCGGGAAGGCGGAGTAGCACAGATACGCAGTATTTT.

In this sample, this clone turned up once. The chain combines TRBV5-6 with TRBJ2-3; 9 nucleotides match TRBD2. Germline V CDR1 and CDR2: SGHDT, YYEEEE. The CDR3 is made up of 14 amino acids. The trim removed 5 bases at V and 0 bases at J, leaving 1 base unmatched. The CDR3 coding sequence is TGTGCCAGCAGAGCGGGGGGAAGCACAGATACGCAGTATTTT. This encodes CASRAGGSTDTQYF. The whole variable domain, remainder taken from reference TRBV5-6 and TRBJ2-3, is DAGVTQSPTHLIKTRGQQVTLRCSPKSGHDTVSWYQQALGQGPQFIFQYYEEEERQRGNFPDRFSGHQFPNYSSELNVNALLLGDSALYLCASRAGGSTDTQYFGPGTRLTVL.

The CDR3 DNA sequence: TGTGCCAGCAGCTTAGGGGGCCTTGGTTCACCCCTCCACTTT. The encoded protein is CASSLGGLGSPLHF. The chain has TRBV7-9 and TRBJ1-6; possibly TRBD1 for D (5 bases). The CDR3 contains 14 residues. Germline CDR1 is SEHNR and CDR2 is FQNEAQ (reference sequence). V was clipped by 1 base and J by 9 bases, with 10 bases between them.

V and J are TRBV5-6 and TRBJ2-3, with 11 positions matching TRBD2. Germline V gene data show CDR1 as SGHDT and CDR2 as YYEEEE. The CDR3 runs to 16 residues. V gave up 2 bases and J gave up 1 base; unmatched junction bases: 3. The CDR3 spells CASSFRTSGRTDTQYF. CDR3 nucleotides: TGTGCCAGCAGCTTTCGGACTAGCGGGCGCACAGATACGCAGTATTTT.

DNA for the CDR3: TGTGCCAGCAATGTGGTACAGGGGATCGGCTACACCTTC. Its translation: CASNVVQGIGYTF. The chain carries TRBV6-5 and TRBJ1-2; 7 bases fit TRBD1. The CDR3 extends over 13 amino acids. The junction had 10 bases not matched to a gene; V was cut back by 7 bases and J by 8 bases. Germline CDR1 MNHEY, CDR2 SVGAGI.

The genes are TRBV5-1 and TRBJ1-4; 7 positions match TRBD1. CDR1 SGHRS and CDR2 YFSETQ come from the germline V gene. The CDR3 has 15 residues. V lost 4 bases and J lost 4; bases outside the gene matches: 7. The CDR3 region has the DNA TGCGCCAGCAGCGAGGGGACAGTTTATAATGAAAAACTGTTTTTT. Residues: CASSEGTVYNEKLFF.

The chain couples TRBV11-2 to TRBJ1-1; no definite D call. Trimming left V 0 bases short and J 0 bases short, with 5 bases between. The CDR3 runs to 14 residues. The V gene's germline CDR1 is SGHAT and CDR2 FQNNGV. The CDR3 sequence is CASSLDAVNTEAFF. DNA of the CDR3: TGTGCCAGCAGCTTAGACGCAGTGAACACTGAAGCTTTCTTT. The full variable domain, its missing parts supplied by reference TRBV11-2 and TRBJ1-1, is EAGVAQSPRYKIIEKRQSVAFWCNPISGHATLYWYQQILGQGPKLLIQFQNNGVVDDSQLPKDRFSAERLKGVDSTLKIQPAKLEDSAVYLCASSLDAVNTEAFFGQGTRLTVV.

V and J are TRBV19 and TRBJ2-3; 9 nucleotides agree with TRBD1. This CDR3 has 15 residues. V shed 4 bases, J shed 5 bases, and the junction held 7 bases outside the gene matches. Per the germline V gene, CDR1 is LNHDA and CDR2 is SQIVND (reference sequence). Here the CDR3 DNA reads TGTGCCAGTAGTAGGGGACAGGGAAGAGGAGATACGCAGTATTTT. It codes for CASSRGQGRGDTQYF.